One and the same sample provided the 25 T cell receptor beta chains below, sequenced in a study of T cell repertoires in cytomegalovirus infection. TCRdb passed the reads through MiXCR, listing each CDR3 protein once. Of around 900,000 distinct CDR3 sequences in the sample, 30% to 40% are singletons; the top ten hold roughly 12%. These receptors lack a known antigen. Material: cultured CD8+ T cells from PBMCs, obtained from culture after CMV antigen stimulation. The receptors originated from a human donor in good health (CMV status not recorded). Some clones in this sample may be carry-over from other donors' samples.

This clonotype has just a few counts. The chain uses TRBV7-8 and TRBJ2-1; 8 positions match TRBD2. The germline CDR1 and CDR2 sequences are SGHVS and FQNEAQ. V lost 10 bases, J lost 2 bases, and 4 bases stayed unmatched. CDR3 length: 13 amino acids. The CDR3 sequence is CATGGGPYNEQFF. The DNA of the CDR3 is TGTGCCACCGGGGGGGGCCCCTACAATGAGCAGTTCTTC.

This clonotype was observed a handful of times. The V gene is TRBV6-1, the J gene TRBJ2-5; possible D gene TRBD1, 5 bases. Trimming removed 6 bases from V and 6 bases from J, with 14 bases in between. Per germline, CDR1 MNHNS and CDR2 SASEGT. This CDR3 is 13 amino acids long. CDR3 nucleotides: TGTGCCAGCAGAACCGACAGCATTCAGACCCAGTACTTC. Translation gives CASRTDSIQTQYF.

This rearrangement joins TRBV29-1 to TRBJ2-1; unclear D gene. Germline V gene data show CDR1 as SQVTM and CDR2 as ANQGSEA. This CDR3 spans 12 amino acids. Trimming took 6 bases from V and 10 from J, leaving 16 bases between them. The CDR3 DNA reads TGCAGCGTCCTTTGGGGTGTGGACGAGCAGTTCTTC. It specifies CSVLWGVDEQFF.

In its sample, this clonotype was seen a few times. The chain joins TRBV7-9 to TRBJ2-3, with 12 positions matching TRBD2. The germline CDR1 and CDR2 sequences are SEHNR and FQNEAQ (reference sequence). The V and J ends lost 7 bases and 4 bases, in that order; junction bases with no gene match: 6. The CDR3 extends over 15 amino acids. The CDR3 coding sequence is TGTGCCAGCACCCCACTAGCGGGGGGCGCAGATACGCAGTATTTT. This encodes CASTPLAGGADTQYF.

Many counts were recorded for this clonotype. The chain uses TRBV7-2 and TRBJ2-5; TRBD2 matches at 9 bases. Germline-derived CDR1 and CDR2 are SGHTA and FQGNSA. The ends lost 0 bases at V and 0 bases at J; junction bases unmatched: 8. The CDR3 has 18 amino acids. The DNA of the CDR3 is TGTGCCAGCAGCTTAGCGGGAGGGGCGGGGGGGTACCAAGAGACCCAGTACTTC. Translated, it gives CASSLAGGAGGYQETQYF.

This clonotype was seen many times. This chain uses TRBV7-2 with TRBJ1-1; TRBD1 agrees at 7 bases. J lost 4 bases, V lost 1 base, and 3 bases had no gene match. The germline CDR1 and CDR2 sequences are SGHTA and FQGNSA. This CDR3 is 14 amino acids long. The CDR3 nucleotides read TGTGCCAGCAGCTTAGGGTACAGGGGCACTGAAGCTTTCTTT. Amino acids: CASSLGYRGTEAFF. The variable domain in full, with the rest retrieved from reference TRBV7-2 and TRBJ1-1, is GAGVSQSPSNKVTEKGKDVELRCDPISGHTALYWYRQSLGQGLEFLIYFQGNSAPDKSGLPSDRFSAERTGGSVSTLTIQRTQQEDSAVYLCASSLGYRGTEAFFGQGTRLTVV.

As for this clonotype: A much larger clone differs from this one at a single base, so this may be a read error. The CDR3 DNA reads as TGTGCCAGCAGATTAGGAGCCGATCAGCCCCAGCATTTT. It is translated as CASRLGADQPQHF. The V and J genes are TRBV7-8 and TRBJ1-5; D not certain. Germline CDR1 SGHVS, CDR2 FQNEAQ. This CDR3 is 13 amino acids long.

The V gene is TRBV19, the J gene TRBJ2-1; 10 nucleotides agree with TRBD1. CDR3 size: 14 residues. Germline loops: CDR1 LNHDA, CDR2 SQIVND (reference sequence). V lost 4 bases and J lost 8; bases outside the gene matches: 5. The CDR3 sequence is CASSTDRGRDEQFF. The CDR3 region has the DNA TGTGCCAGTAGTACGGACAGGGGGAGGGATGAGCAGTTCTTC.

The V and J genes are TRBV7-8 and TRBJ2-2; 16 bases agree with TRBD2. The CDR3 runs 18 residues. CDR1 and CDR2 from the germline V gene are SGHVS and FQNEAQ. After removal of 4 bases from V and 0 bases from J, the junction contained 2 bases not matched to a gene. The CDR3 loop is CASSSGTSGGANTGELFF. The CDR3 DNA reads TGTGCCAGCAGCTCGGGGACTAGCGGGGGGGCGAACACCGGGGAGCTGTTTTTT.

This clonotype was counted a single time. The CDR3 protein is CATRGQGSTNTGELFF. DNA for the CDR3: TGTGCCACCAGAGGACAGGGTTCAACGAACACCGGGGAGCTGTTTTTT. The chain joins TRBV15 to TRBJ2-2; 8 bases agree with TRBD1. In germline, CDR1 is LNHNV, CDR2 YYDKDF (reference sequence). V trimming: 6 bases; J trimming: 0 bases; junction bases outside the gene matches: 6. The length of the CDR3 is 16 residues.

The chain is built from TRBV19 and TRBJ1-2; maybe TRBD1 (6 bases). Trimming cost V 6 bases and J 8 bases, with 13 bases left between them. CDR1 LNHDA and CDR2 SQIVND come from the germline V gene (reference sequence). This CDR3 region has 12 residues. The CDR3 DNA reads TGTGCCAGTAGGTTTACAGGGAGCGGCTACACCTTC. Translated: CASRFTGSGYTF.

Ten or more counts support this clonotype. The chain recombines TRBV7-2 with TRBJ1-4; 11 nucleotides line up with TRBD1. This CDR3 is 17 amino acids long. V gave up 0 bases and J gave up 3 bases; unmatched junction bases: 3. Germline V lookup: CDR1 SGHTA, CDR2 FQGNSA. CDR3 in amino acids: CASSLAPGQGANEKLFF. DNA of the CDR3: TGTGCCAGCAGCTTAGCCCCGGGACAGGGGGCTAATGAAAAACTGTTTTTT.

The chain recombines TRBV5-1 with TRBJ1-5; 9 nucleotides agree with TRBD1. J gave up 5 bases and V 4 bases, and 7 bases lay outside the gene matches. Germline CDR1 is SGHRS and CDR2 is YFSETQ. The CDR3 is 15 amino acids. CDR3 in amino acids: CASSRDRDEDQPQHF. As DNA, the CDR3 is TGCGCCAGCAGCAGGGACAGGGATGAAGATCAGCCCCAGCATTTT. The whole variable domain, filled in from reference TRBV5-1 and TRBJ1-5, reads KAGVTQTPRYLIKTRGQQVTLSCSPISGHRSVSWYQQTPGQGLQFLFEYFSETQRNKGNFPGRFSGRQFSNSRSEMNVSTLELGDSALYLCASSRDRDEDQPQHFGDGTRLSIL.

V usage is TRBV11-2 and J usage is TRBJ2-2; D might be TRBD1 (5 bases). The CDR3 runs 11 residues. Germline V lookup: CDR1 SGHAT, CDR2 FQNNGV. The V and J ends lost 4 bases and 14 bases respectively, with 11 bases between them. The CDR3 here is CASSSIWGLFF. The CDR3 DNA sequence: TGTGCCAGCAGCTCGATTTGGGGCCTGTTTTTT.

This clonotype was counted a few times. The rearrangement links TRBV20-1 to TRBJ2-3; 7 nucleotides agree with TRBD2. Trimming cost V 3 bases and J 0 bases; bases outside gene matches: 9. This CDR3 region has 16 residues. CDR1 is DFQATT and CDR2 is SNEGSKA in the germline V gene (reference sequence). CDR3 nucleotide sequence: TGCAGTGCTAGGGGGGGGGAGGGTTTTAGCACAGATACGCAGTATTTT. This sequence encodes CSARGGEGFSTDTQYF.

The rearrangement joins TRBV7-6 to TRBJ1-5, with D uncertain. Trimming took off 1 base at V and 9 bases at J, with 13 bases between the two ends. CDR1 and CDR2 from the germline V gene are SGHVS and FNYEAQ. The CDR3 sequence is 14 residues long. The CDR3 sequence is CASSLEDRPRPQHF. The DNA for the CDR3 is TGTGCCAGCAGCTTAGAGGACCGGCCAAGGCCCCAGCATTTT.

This clonotype was seen more than once but under ten times. This chain links TRBV9 with TRBJ1-4; 8 positions match TRBD1. The junction had 8 bases not matched to a gene; V was cut back by 3 bases and J by 7 bases. This CDR3 comprises 15 residues. The germline V gene encodes CDR1 SGDLS and CDR2 YYNGEE. CDR3 loop: CASSATGEEGEKLFF. The CDR3 coding sequence is TGTGCCAGCAGCGCGACAGGGGAAGAGGGTGAAAAACTGTTTTTT.

The rearrangement joins TRBV4-2 to TRBJ2-1; possible D gene TRBD1, 6 bases. The CDR3 length is 15 residues. From germline, CDR1 is LGHNA and CDR2 YNFKEQ. With 2 bases removed from V and 4 bases from J, the gap between germline ends came to 12 bases. The CDR3 region is CASSQKGEYYNEQFF. CDR3 DNA sequence: TGTGCCAGCAGCCAAAAGGGGGAGTATTACAATGAGCAGTTCTTC.

The gene calls are TRBV7-4 and TRBJ1-5; 7 bases are a match to TRBD1. Germline trimming cut 5 bases from V and 7 bases from J; bases unmatched to any gene: 11. The CDR3 has 15 amino acids. Germline loops: CDR1 SGHVT, CDR2 SQSDAQ. CDR3 loop: CASSHDREGSQPQHF. Written as DNA, the CDR3 is TGTGCCAGCAGCCACGACAGGGAAGGTAGCCAGCCCCAGCATTTT.

This clonotype was observed a handful of times. The CDR3 region is CAGWGGESYEQYF. CDR3 DNA sequence: TGTGCCGGGTGGGGAGGAGAGTCCTACGAGCAGTACTTC. The chain is built from TRBV6-1 and TRBJ2-7, with TRBD2 as a possible D gene (6 bases). V was pared by 11 bases and J by 1 base, with 15 bases between. The CDR3 loop spans 13 amino acids. Germline CDR1 and CDR2: MNHNS and SASEGT.

The CDR3 DNA follows: TGTGCCAGCAGTTACGGGGGAACAGGGAACGAGCAGTACGTC. This sequence encodes CASSYGGTGNEQYV. J is TRBJ2-7 and V is TRBV6-6; TRBD1 might be the D (6 bases). Trimming took 2 bases from V and 5 from J, leaving 13 bases between them. CDR1 is MNHNY and CDR2 is SVGAGI in the germline V gene (reference sequence). The CDR3 totals 14 residues.

The chain combines TRBV7-9 with TRBJ2-2, with D perhaps matching TRBD1 (6 bases). Trimming cost V 4 bases and J 0 bases, with 9 bases left between them. The CDR3 length is 15 residues. The germline V gene encodes CDR1 SEHNR and CDR2 FQNEAQ (reference sequence). CDR3 in amino acids: CASSWTDSNTGELFF. In nucleotides, the CDR3 is TGTGCCAGCAGCTGGACAGATTCGAACACCGGGGAGCTGTTTTTT.

The chain recombines TRBV2 with TRBJ2-2, with unresolved D. The germline V and J ends were trimmed by 0 bases and 2 bases, with 13 bases remaining between them. This CDR3 is 17 amino acids long. Germline CDR1 and CDR2: SNHLY and FYNNEI. Here the CDR3 DNA reads TGTGCCAGCAGTGAAGCGCTTCGGGCAGCTAACACCGGGGAGCTGTTTTTT. As protein: CASSEALRAANTGELFF.

This clonotype was seen ten or more times. The genes are TRBV2 and TRBJ2-3, with 11 bases identical to TRBD2. Germline V lookup: CDR1 SNHLY, CDR2 FYNNEI. The CDR3 totals 15 residues. V lost 4 bases, J lost 2 bases, and 2 bases stayed unmatched. The chain's CDR3 is CASSGTSGFTDTQYF. In nucleotides, the CDR3 is TGTGCCAGCAGTGGGACTAGCGGGTTCACAGATACGCAGTATTTT.

The chain joins TRBV19 to TRBJ2-1; D call uncertain. This CDR3 has 12 residues. V was pared by 2 bases and J by 9 bases, with 8 bases between. The germline V gene has CDR1 LNHDA and CDR2 SQIVND (reference sequence). CDR3 DNA sequence: TGTGCCAGTAGTATATCGATGGTTGAGCAGTTCTTC. This encodes CASSISMVEQFF.